The TCR beta chain described here comes from a study of metastatic and nonmetastatic thyroid tumors (dated by TCRdb to about 2020). About the study as a whole: For patients with malignant and with benign thyroid disease, the researchers compared repertoires between peripheral blood samples and tumor or nodule tissue samples. The study at large found these results: In both blood and tumor samples, malignant tumors were reported to have significantly higher TCR beta diversity than benign nodules.

As encoded in the germline V gene (reference sequence), CDR1 is SGHNT while CDR2 is YYREEE. V and J are truncated by 7 bases and 0 bases respectively, leaving an intervening sequence of 13 bases. The CDR3 runs 14 residues from the cysteine to the phenylalanine. Kept here is only the CDR3 DNA, which spans 42 bases and is read in frame from base 1. This clone was picked up many times. No antigen is known for it. No much larger clone exists at a distance of one base, and base qualities are not known. No treatment had been received by any patient before thyroid surgery. Using T-cell receptor beta sequencing, the researchers looked back retrospectively at clinical samples from patients, gathered between about 2011 and 2018. The library was generated by PCR. These reads were obtained on an Illumina HiSeq 4000. High-throughput sequencing was used to profile the CDR3 region of the TCR beta-chain in every patient. From the authors' description of their analysis: CDR3 differences across clinicopathological groups were used to build a classifier for discriminating distant-metastatic papillary thyroid cancer patients. To measure repertoire diversity the researchers used the Shannon index, while the Morisita-Horn index served to gauge how similar the tumor and blood repertoires were. TCRdb's own reprocessing of the public reads used fastp at Q25 and MiXCR and kept productive beta chains. The V and J calls were determined by TCRdb, not by the authors. The sample table lists tens of thousands of clones, about a sixth of them with a count of one. The leading ten clones occupy roughly 5.6% of the sample.

The chain links TRBV5-4 with TRBJ1-1; the D gene is not confidently resolved. The sample taken for sequencing was blood. The receptor was derived from a male donor with papillary thyroid cancer or a benign thyroid nodule (not recorded which). Some clones in this sample may be carry-over from other donors' samples. The CDR3 sequence is CASWIMEVNTEAFF. The bases are TGTGCCAGCTGGATCATGGAGGTGAACACTGAAGCTTTCTTT.